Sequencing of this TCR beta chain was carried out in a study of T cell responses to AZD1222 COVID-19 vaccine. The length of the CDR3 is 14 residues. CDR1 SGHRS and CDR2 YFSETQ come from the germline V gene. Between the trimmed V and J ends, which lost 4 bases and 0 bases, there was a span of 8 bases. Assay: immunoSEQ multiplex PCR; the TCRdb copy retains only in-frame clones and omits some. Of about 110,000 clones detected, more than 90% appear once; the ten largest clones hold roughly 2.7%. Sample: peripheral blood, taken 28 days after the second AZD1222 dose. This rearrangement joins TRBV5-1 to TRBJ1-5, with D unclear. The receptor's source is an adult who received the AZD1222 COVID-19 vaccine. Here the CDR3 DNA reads TGCGCCAGCAGCCCTGGGAGTAGCAATCAGCCCCAGCATTTT. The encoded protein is CASSPGSSNQPQHF.